This entry is about one T cell receptor beta chain. Its antigen is not known. This entry belongs to a study of cytomegalovirus exposure and HLA in healthy donors. This CDR3 is 13 amino acids long. CDR1 is SGHVS and CDR2 is FNYEAQ in the germline V gene. The V and J ends lost 5 bases and 5 bases respectively, with 12 bases between them. The study's findings and limits: Roughly even sequencing depth across donors was the assumption behind the presence/absence analyses. The majority of CMV-associated TCR beta chains were reported as apparently HLA-restricted in a later analysis. In a later analysis, specific HLA alleles were associated with some 16,000 TCR beta sequences at a 0.05 false discovery rate.

Primers: 60 Vbeta forward and 13 Jbeta reverse. Assay used: immunoSEQ multiplex PCR; TCRdb lists only in-frame clones, some missing. The sample carries 60,000 to 70,000 clones, roughly 77% recorded once. This receptor was obtained from a woman in her thirties in good health and CMV-seronegative. The rearrangement links TRBV7-6 to TRBJ1-2, with D possibly being TRBD1 (5 bases). Sequenced sample: PBMCs. CDR3 in amino acids: CASSPREGYGYTF. The CDR3, as DNA: TGTGCCAGCAGCCCGAGGGAGGGGTATGGCTACACCTTC.